The entry below gives a single TCR beta chain sequence along with its context. What it binds is unknown. Profiling of CSF cells used 10X single-cell V(D)J plus 5' expression. TCRdb reanalyzed the 10x single-cell sequencing reads and collapses them to one entry per CDR3 protein, without DNA. The sample includes under 900 distinct CDR3 sequences. The CDR3 sequence is 14 residues long. CDR1 MNHNS and CDR2 SASEGT come from the germline V gene. These data come from a study of CD8 T cells in cerebrospinal fluid in Alzheimer's disease. General study points: In mild cognitive impairment or Alzheimer's disease, the biggest CSF clone made up more TCRs than in controls. Versus healthy subjects, Alzheimer's patients more often had clones of at least 3%.

All participants were free of acute infectious disease and in good physical condition. Sequencing was carried out using cerebrospinal fluid. The receptor was derived from a human donor with Alzheimer's disease. The chain uses TRBV6-1 and TRBJ1-5. CDR3: CASSPDGNNQPQHF.